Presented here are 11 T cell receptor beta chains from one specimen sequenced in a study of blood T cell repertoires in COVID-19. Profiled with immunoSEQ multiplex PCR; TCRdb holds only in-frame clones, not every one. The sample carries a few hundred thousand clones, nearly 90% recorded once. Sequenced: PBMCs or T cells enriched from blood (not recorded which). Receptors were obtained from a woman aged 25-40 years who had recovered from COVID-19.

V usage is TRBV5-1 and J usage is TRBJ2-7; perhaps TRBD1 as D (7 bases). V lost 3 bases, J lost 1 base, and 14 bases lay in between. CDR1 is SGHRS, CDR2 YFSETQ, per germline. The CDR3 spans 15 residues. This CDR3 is CASSSESGGSYEQYF. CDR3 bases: TGCGCCAGCAGCTCCGAGTCAGGGGGGTCCTACGAGCAGTACTTC. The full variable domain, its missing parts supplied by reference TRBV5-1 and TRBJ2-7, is KAGVTQTPRYLIKTRGQQVTLSCSPISGHRSVSWYQQTPGQGLQFLFEYFSETQRNKGNFPGRFSGRQFSNSRSEMNVSTLELGDSALYLCASSSESGGSYEQYFGPGTRLTVT.

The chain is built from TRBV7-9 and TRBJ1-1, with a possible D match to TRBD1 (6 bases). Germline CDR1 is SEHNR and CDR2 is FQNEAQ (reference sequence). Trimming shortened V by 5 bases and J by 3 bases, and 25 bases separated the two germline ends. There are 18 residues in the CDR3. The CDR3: CASSTERQVGFGDTEAFF. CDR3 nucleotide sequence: TGTGCCAGCAGCACGGAAAGACAGGTAGGCTTCGGCGACACTGAAGCTTTCTTT.

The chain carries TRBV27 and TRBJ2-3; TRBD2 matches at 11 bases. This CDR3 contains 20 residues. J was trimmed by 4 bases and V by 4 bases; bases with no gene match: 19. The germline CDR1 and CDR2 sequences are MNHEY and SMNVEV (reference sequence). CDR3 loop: CASSSRLGSGRAAGADTQYF. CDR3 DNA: TGTGCCAGCAGTTCACGACTGGGTAGCGGGAGGGCCGCGGGGGCAGATACGCAGTATTTT.

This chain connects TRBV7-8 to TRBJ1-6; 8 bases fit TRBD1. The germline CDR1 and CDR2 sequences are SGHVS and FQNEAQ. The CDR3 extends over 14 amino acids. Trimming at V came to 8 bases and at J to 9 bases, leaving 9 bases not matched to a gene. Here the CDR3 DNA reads TGTGCCAGCCGGACAGGGTCCTCGCCTTCACCCCTCCACTTT. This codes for CASRTGSSPSPLHF. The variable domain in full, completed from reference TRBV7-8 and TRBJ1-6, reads GAGVSQSPRYKVAKRGQDVALRCDPISGHVSLFWYQQALGQGPEFLTYFQNEAQLDKSGLPSDRFFAERPEGSVSTLKIQRTQQEDSAVYLCASRTGSSPSPLHFGNGTRLTVT.

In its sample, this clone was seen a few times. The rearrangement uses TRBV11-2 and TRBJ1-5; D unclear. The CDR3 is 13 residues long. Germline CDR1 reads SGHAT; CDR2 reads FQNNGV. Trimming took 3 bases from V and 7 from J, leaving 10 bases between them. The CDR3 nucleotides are TGTGCCAGCAGCTTGATGTTCGGGCAGCCCCAGCATTTT. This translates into CASSLMFGQPQHF.

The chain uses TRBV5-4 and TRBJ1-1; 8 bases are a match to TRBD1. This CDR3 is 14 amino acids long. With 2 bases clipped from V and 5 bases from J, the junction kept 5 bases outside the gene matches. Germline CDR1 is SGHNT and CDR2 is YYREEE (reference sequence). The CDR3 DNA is TGTGCCAGCAGCTTTCAGGGGGCGCGGACTGAAGCTTTCTTT. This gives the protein CASSFQGARTEAFF. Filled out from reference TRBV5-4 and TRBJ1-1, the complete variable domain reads ETGVTQSPTHLIKTRGQQVTLRCSSQSGHNTVSWYQQALGQGPQFIFQYYREEENGRGNFPPRFSGLQFPNYSSELNVNALELDDSALYLCASSFQGARTEAFFGQGTRLTVV.

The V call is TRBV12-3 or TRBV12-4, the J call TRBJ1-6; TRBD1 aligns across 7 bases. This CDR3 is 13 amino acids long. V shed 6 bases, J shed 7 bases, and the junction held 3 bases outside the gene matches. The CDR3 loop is CASSPQGNSPLHF. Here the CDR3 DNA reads TGTGCCAGCAGCCCACAGGGGAATTCACCCCTCCACTTT.

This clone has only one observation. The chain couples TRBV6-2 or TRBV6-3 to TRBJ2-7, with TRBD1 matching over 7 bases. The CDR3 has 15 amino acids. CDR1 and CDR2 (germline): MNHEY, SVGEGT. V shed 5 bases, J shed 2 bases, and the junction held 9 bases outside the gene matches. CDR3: CASSTPGQITYEQYF. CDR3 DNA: TGTGCCAGCAGTACCCCGGGACAGATTACCTACGAGCAGTACTTC.

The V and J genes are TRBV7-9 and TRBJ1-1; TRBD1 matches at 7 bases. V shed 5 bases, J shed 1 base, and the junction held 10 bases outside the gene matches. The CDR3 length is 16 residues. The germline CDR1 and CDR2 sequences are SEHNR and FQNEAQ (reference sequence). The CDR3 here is CASSPFVTGSNTEAFF. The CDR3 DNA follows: TGTGCCAGCAGCCCTTTCGTGACAGGGTCGAACACTGAAGCTTTCTTT.

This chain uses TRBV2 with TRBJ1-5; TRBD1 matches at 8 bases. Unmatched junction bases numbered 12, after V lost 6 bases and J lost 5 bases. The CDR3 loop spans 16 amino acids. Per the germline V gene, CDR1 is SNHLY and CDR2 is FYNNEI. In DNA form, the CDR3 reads TGTGCCAGCAGCGCGGACAGGGTGGTCCAATATCAGCCCCAGCATTTT. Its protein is CASSADRVVQYQPQHF.

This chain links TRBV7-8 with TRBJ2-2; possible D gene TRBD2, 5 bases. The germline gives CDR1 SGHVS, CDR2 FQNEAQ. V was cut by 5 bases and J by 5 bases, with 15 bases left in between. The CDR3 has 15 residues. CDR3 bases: TGTGCCAGCAGCCGAGAACCCTGGGAGACCGGGGAGCTGTTTTTT. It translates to CASSREPWETGELFF.